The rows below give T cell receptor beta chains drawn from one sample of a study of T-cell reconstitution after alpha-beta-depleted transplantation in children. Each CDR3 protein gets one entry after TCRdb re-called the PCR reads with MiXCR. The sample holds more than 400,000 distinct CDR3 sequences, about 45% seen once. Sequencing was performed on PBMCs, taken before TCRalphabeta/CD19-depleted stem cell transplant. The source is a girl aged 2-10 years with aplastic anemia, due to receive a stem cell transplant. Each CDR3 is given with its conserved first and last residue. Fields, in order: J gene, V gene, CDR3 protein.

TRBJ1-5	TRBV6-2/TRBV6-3	CASSPDSRQPQHF
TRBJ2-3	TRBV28	CASSLNAGSDLTDTQYF
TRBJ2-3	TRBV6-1	CASRSGLGADTQYF
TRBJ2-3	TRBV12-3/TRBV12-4	CASIDGLVKTDTQYF
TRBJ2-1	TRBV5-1	CASSRGGADEQFF
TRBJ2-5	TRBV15	CATSRGGRLAGAQYF
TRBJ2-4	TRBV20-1	CSALFRGSPIQYF
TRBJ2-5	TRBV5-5	CASSIGLAGRETQYF
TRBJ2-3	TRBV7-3	CASSSDPDIGTQYF
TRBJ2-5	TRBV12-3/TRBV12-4	CASSGVTSGRSQETQYF
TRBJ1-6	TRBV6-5	CASSYPDMGSYNSPLHF
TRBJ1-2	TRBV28	CASTKLLNPGGRGYTF
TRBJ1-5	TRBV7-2	CASSLGPGRQPQHF
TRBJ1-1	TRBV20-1	CSAINTEAFF
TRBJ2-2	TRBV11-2	CASSTWTSGRQGGELFF
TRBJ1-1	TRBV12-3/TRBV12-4	CASTIPGTGGTEAFF
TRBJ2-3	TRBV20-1	CSARVLAGDKTDTQYF
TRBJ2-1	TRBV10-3	CAISDPRQGAMNEQFF
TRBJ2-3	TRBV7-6	CASSLDREGTDTQYF
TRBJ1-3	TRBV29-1	CSGLLGSGNTIYF
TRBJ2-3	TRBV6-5	CASSYSKVDTQYF
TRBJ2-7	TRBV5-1	CASSLSWAIDEQYF
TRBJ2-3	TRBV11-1	CARPGPDRAGSSTDTQYF
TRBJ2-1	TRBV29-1	CSVATYNEQFF
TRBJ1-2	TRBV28	CAVPRAGSYGYTF
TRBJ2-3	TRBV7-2	CASSLARKGAYAVADTQYF
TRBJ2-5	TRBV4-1	CASSQTDAKKETQYF
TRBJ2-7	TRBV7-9	CASSRGTSGSHEQYF
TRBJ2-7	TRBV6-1	CASSSHFPGLAVEKYF
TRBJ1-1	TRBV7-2	CASSLNKNTEAFF
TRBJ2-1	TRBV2	CASSDQGASYNEQFF
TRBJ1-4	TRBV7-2	CASSLGQWAEKLFF
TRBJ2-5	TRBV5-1	CASRVGTTQETQYF
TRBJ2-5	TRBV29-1	CSVGTDETQYF
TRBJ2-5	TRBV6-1	CASSENLAGATGETQYF
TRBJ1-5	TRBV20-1	CSARVNGVNQPQHF
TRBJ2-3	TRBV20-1	CSAKSLSTDTQYF
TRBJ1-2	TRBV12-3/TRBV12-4	CASSSTGRAHDGYTF
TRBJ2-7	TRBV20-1	CSAAGQGDEQYF
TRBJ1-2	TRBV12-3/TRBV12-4	CASSLARQGPGYTF
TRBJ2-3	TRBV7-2	CASSSHGLRTDTQYF
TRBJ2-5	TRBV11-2	CASSLDRGRGLTQETQYF
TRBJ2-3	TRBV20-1	CSARAFRLATLPDTQYF
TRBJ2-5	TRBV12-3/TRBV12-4	CASSPTGGTGGQETQYF
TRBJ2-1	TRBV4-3	CASSPSLAGENNEQFF
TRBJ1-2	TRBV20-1	CSARGQGNYGYTF
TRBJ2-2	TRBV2	CASSADRVRAGELFF
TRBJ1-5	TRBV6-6	CASTPRNQPQHF
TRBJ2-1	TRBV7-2	CASSPGLASYNEQFF
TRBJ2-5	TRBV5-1	CASSLRQGTGETQYF
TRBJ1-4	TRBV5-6	CASSFRGTNEKLFF
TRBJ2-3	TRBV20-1	CSARDGTSGLFSTDTQYF
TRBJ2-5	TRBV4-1	CASSQGGGYQETQYF
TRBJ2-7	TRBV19	CASSTTGTGPYEQYF
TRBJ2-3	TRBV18	CASSRVPGQGTDTQYF
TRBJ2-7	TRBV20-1	CSAVGTGMVEQYF
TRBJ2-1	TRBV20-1	CSASGSVGTEQFF